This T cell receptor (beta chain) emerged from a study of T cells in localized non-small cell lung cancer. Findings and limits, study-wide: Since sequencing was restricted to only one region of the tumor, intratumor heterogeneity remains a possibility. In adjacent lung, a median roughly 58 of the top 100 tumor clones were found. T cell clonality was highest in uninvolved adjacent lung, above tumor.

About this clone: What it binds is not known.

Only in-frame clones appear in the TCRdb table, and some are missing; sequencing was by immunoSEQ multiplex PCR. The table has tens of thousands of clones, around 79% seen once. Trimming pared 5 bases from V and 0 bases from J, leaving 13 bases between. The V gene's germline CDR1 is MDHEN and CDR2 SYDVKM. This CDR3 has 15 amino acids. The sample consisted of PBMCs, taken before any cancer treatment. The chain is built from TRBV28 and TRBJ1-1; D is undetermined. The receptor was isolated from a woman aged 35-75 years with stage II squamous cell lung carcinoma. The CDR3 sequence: CASSPQKGLNTEAFF. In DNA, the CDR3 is TGTGCCAGCAGTCCACAGAAGGGCTTGAACACTGAAGCTTTCTTT.